These 29 T cell receptor beta chains originate from one sample sequenced in a study of blood T cell repertoires in COVID-19. Generated by immunoSEQ multiplex PCR, the TCRdb table keeps only in-frame clones and is missing some. The sample gives 95,000 to 150,000 clones, around nine tenths of which show up once; 0.75% to 0.9% is in the top ten. Source material: peripheral blood. The origin of the receptors is a woman in her fifties or sixties with active or convalescent COVID-19.

This chain joins TRBV10-3 and TRBJ2-1, with 14 bases aligning to TRBD2. The CDR3 is made up of 19 amino acids. The J segment lost 9 bases and the V segment lost 4 bases, leaving 17 bases of the junction unmatched. Germline CDR1 and CDR2: ENHRY and SYGVKD. The CDR3: CAISGPPQNGLAGGLEQFF. The CDR3 nucleotides read TGTGCCATCAGTGGACCGCCCCAGAACGGACTAGCGGGAGGACTTGAGCAGTTCTTC.

In its sample, this clone was seen once. The J gene is TRBJ1-2, the V gene TRBV28; 9 bases agree with TRBD1. CDR1 is MDHEN and CDR2 is SYDVKM in the germline V gene. The CDR3 spans 15 residues. The trim removed 6 bases at V and 5 bases at J, leaving 10 bases unmatched. The DNA of the CDR3 is TGTGCCAGCAGAAGATACAGGGGGCGATCTTATGGCTACACCTTC. Translation: CASRRYRGRSYGYTF.

The rearrangement uses TRBV28 and TRBJ1-2, with no clear D. Trimming removed 8 bases from V and 7 bases from J, with 14 bases in between. Germline V gene data show CDR1 as MDHEN and CDR2 as SYDVKM. This CDR3 is built from 12 residues. The CDR3 reads CASSSAPLGYTF. CDR3 DNA: TGTGCCAGCTCCAGCGCTCCCCTTGGCTACACCTTC.

This rearrangement joins TRBV28 to TRBJ1-2; D is unresolved. The CDR3 totals 14 residues. The germline V gene has CDR1 MDHEN and CDR2 SYDVKM. Between the trimmed V and J ends, which lost 6 bases and 4 bases, there was a span of 15 bases. Here the CDR3 reads CASSPRAETYGYTF. Written as DNA, the CDR3 is TGTGCCAGCAGCCCGCGGGCAGAGACCTATGGCTACACCTTC.

In its sample, this clone was seen once. The V gene is TRBV12-3 or TRBV12-4, the J gene TRBJ2-5, with D possibly being TRBD2 (5 bases). The CDR3 contains 13 residues. The ends were cut back, 2 bases at V and 5 bases at J, with 9 bases in the middle. The CDR3 sequence is CASSLRTGETQYF. For the CDR3, the DNA is TGTGCCAGCAGTTTACGGACGGGGGAGACCCAGTACTTC.

As for this clone: The junction differs from germline at one of its ends, possibly a read error. The rearrangement joins TRBV6-2 or TRBV6-3 to TRBJ2-3, with TRBD2 matching 7 bases. The CDR3 is 14 amino acids. Per the germline V gene, CDR1 is MNHEY and CDR2 is SVGEGT. The CDR3 protein is CASSYATEGRLADF. CDR3 coding DNA: TGTGCCAGCAGTTACGCCACCGAGGGCCGCCTAGCGGATTTT.

The V gene is TRBV10-3, the J gene TRBJ2-1; 10 bases agree with TRBD2. The CDR3 consists of 14 residues. Germline lookup yields CDR1 ENHRY and CDR2 SYGVKD. J was trimmed by 4 bases and V by 6 bases; bases with no gene match: 3. Here the CDR3 reads CAISASGSYNEQFF. CDR3 nucleotide sequence: TGTGCCATCAGCGCTAGCGGGAGTTACAATGAGCAGTTCTTC.

The chain joins TRBV9 to TRBJ2-7; D uncertain. Germline values: CDR1 SGDLS, CDR2 YYNGEE. This CDR3 has 11 amino acids. V lost 6 bases to trimming and J lost 2 bases, with 6 bases between them. This CDR3 reads CASIRTYEQYF. The CDR3 DNA follows: TGTGCCAGCATCCGTACCTACGAGCAGTACTTC. The variable domain in full, with the rest retrieved from reference TRBV9 and TRBJ2-7, is DSGVTQTPKHLITATGQRVTLRCSPRSGDLSVYWYQQSLDQGLQFLIQYYNGEERAKGNILERFSAQQFPDLHSELNLSSLELGDSALYFCASIRTYEQYFGPGTRLTVT.

The chain has TRBV7-3 and TRBJ2-1; maybe TRBD2 (5 bases). Germline V gene data show CDR1 as SGHTA and CDR2 as FQGTGA. The CDR3 is made up of 15 amino acids. Trimming shortened V by 4 bases and J by 2 bases, and 12 bases separated the two germline ends. Here the CDR3 DNA reads TGTGCCAGCAGCTCCCGGGATTCTACCTACAATGAGCAGTTCTTC. This translates into CASSSRDSTYNEQFF.

The J gene is TRBJ1-1, the V gene TRBV28; a weak D match, TRBD1 (5 bases). Germline V lookup: CDR1 MDHEN, CDR2 SYDVKM. The CDR3 has 11 amino acids. Trimming left V 11 bases short and J 7 bases short, with 14 bases between. The chain's CDR3 is CAGGGKGEAFF. The CDR3 coding sequence is TGTGCCGGCGGGGGGAAAGGTGAAGCTTTCTTT.

The gene calls are TRBV30 and TRBJ1-3; D unresolved. Germline values: CDR1 GTSNPN, CDR2 SVGIG (reference sequence). V was cut by 3 bases and J by 0 bases, with 9 bases left in between. The CDR3 contains 14 residues. CDR3 amino acids: CAWRAVNSGNTIYF. CDR3 coding DNA: TGTGCCTGGAGGGCAGTAAACTCTGGAAACACCATATATTTT.

The chain employs TRBV19 and TRBJ1-1, with D tentatively TRBD1 (6 bases). There are 13 residues in the CDR3. Looked up from germline, CDR1 is LNHDA and CDR2 is SQIVND (reference sequence). The ends were cut back, 7 bases at V and 9 bases at J, with 18 bases in the middle. Written as DNA, the CDR3 is TGTGCCAGTACCCTAGACAGGACCTTCAAAGCTTTCTTT. It yields the protein CASTLDRTFKAFF.

V and J are TRBV27 and TRBJ2-2; D is undetermined. This CDR3 comprises 13 residues. Germline V CDR1 and CDR2: MNHEY, SMNVEV (reference sequence). V was clipped by 5 bases and J by 6 bases, with 10 bases between them. CDR3 sequence: CASSLDAAGELFF. CDR3 coding DNA: TGTGCCAGCAGTCTTGACGCGGCCGGGGAGCTGTTTTTT.

The CDR3 sequence: CASSLEARGNGYTF. CDR3 DNA sequence: TGTGCCAGCAGCTTAGAGGCCAGGGGGAATGGCTACACCTTC. The genes are TRBV7-8 and TRBJ1-2; 7 nucleotides match TRBD1. Looked up from germline, CDR1 is SGHVS and CDR2 is FQNEAQ. The CDR3 has 14 amino acids. The V gene end was trimmed by 1 base and the J gene end by 6 bases; junction bases not matched to a gene: 5.

The J gene is TRBJ2-7, the V gene TRBV20-1; TRBD2 aligns across 12 bases. Per germline, CDR1 DFQATT and CDR2 SNEGSKA (reference sequence). J lost 4 bases, V lost 6 bases, and 7 bases had no gene match. The CDR3 spans 14 residues. CDR3 sequence: CSASGLAGSYEQYF. The CDR3 region has the DNA TGCAGTGCCAGTGGACTAGCGGGATCATACGAGCAGTACTTC.

The chain has TRBV21-1 and TRBJ2-4; the table's D gene call, TRBD2, was not cross checked with the DNA. TRBV21-1 is assigned pseudogene status. This CDR3 region has 16 residues. CDR3 region: CASRHRSLAGGDIQYF. The CDR3 DNA is TGTGCCAGCAGACATAGGTCTTTAGCGGGAGGGGACATTCAGTACTTC.

The chain recombines TRBV19 with TRBJ2-1, with TRBD2 identical over 9 bases. The germline V gene encodes CDR1 LNHDA and CDR2 SQIVND (reference sequence). The length of the CDR3 is 15 residues. V shed 2 bases and J 3 bases; nucleotides not matched to a gene: 2. DNA for the CDR3: TGTGCCAGTAGTATATCTAGCGGGAACTACAATGAGCAGTTCTTC. Residues: CASSISSGNYNEQFF.

The chain recombines TRBV18 with TRBJ2-4; possible D gene TRBD2, 6 bases. In germline, CDR1 is KGHSH, CDR2 LQKENI. This CDR3 has 15 residues. Trimming took off 1 base at V and 0 bases at J, with 7 bases between the two ends. The DNA for the CDR3 is TGTGCCAGCTCACCACAGGGACTAGCCAAAAACATTCAGTACTTC. Translating it yields CASSPQGLAKNIQYF.

The chain combines TRBV7-2 with TRBJ2-3; TRBD2 matches at 10 bases. CDR3 length equals 14 residues. Germline V gives CDR1 SGHTA, CDR2 FQGNSA. The J segment lost 9 bases and the V segment lost 3 bases, leaving 6 bases of the junction unmatched. The CDR3 DNA is TGTGCCAGCAGCTTGAATCCACTAGCGGGGACGCAGTATTTT. Amino acids: CASSLNPLAGTQYF.

The chain recombines TRBV28 with TRBJ1-3; D unresolved. Trimming cost V 5 bases and J 3 bases, with 8 bases left between them. This CDR3 contains 13 residues. CDR1 and CDR2 from the germline V gene are MDHEN and SYDVKM. CDR3 residues: CASSDYIGNTIYF. The CDR3 DNA reads TGTGCCAGCAGTGATTACATTGGAAACACCATATATTTT. The full variable domain, its missing parts supplied by reference TRBV28 and TRBJ1-3, is DVKVTQSSRYLVKRTGEKVFLECVQDMDHENMFWYRQDPGLGLRLIYFSYDVKMKEKGDIPEGYSVSREKKERFSLILESASTNQTSMYLCASSDYIGNTIYFGEGSWLTVV.

This chain links TRBV18 with TRBJ2-2; TRBD2 is a possible D gene (5 bases). CDR1 is KGHSH and CDR2 is LQKENI in the germline V gene. V was pared by 6 bases and J by 2 bases, with 13 bases between. The CDR3 runs to 15 residues. CDR3 sequence (DNA): TGTGCCAGCTCCCCAGGACTGCTCAACACCGGGGAGCTGTTTTTT. This sequence encodes CASSPGLLNTGELFF.

CDR3 bases: TGTGCCAGCAGTTTAAGACAGGGTTACTACGAGCAGTACTTC. Protein: CASSLRQGYYEQYF. The J gene is TRBJ2-7, the V gene TRBV27, with 7 bases aligning to TRBD1. This CDR3 contains 14 residues. CDR1 MNHEY and CDR2 SMNVEV come from the germline V gene (reference sequence). V lost 2 bases and J lost 3; bases outside the gene matches: 4.

This chain uses TRBV5-1 with TRBJ1-5; 8 bases are shared with TRBD1. V lost 0 bases and J lost 1; bases outside the gene matches: 6. Germline V gene lookup returns CDR1 SGHRS and CDR2 YFSETQ. The CDR3 totals 17 residues. CDR3 coding DNA: TGCGCCAGCAGCTTGGAGGCGACAGGGGCAAGCAATCAGCCCCAGCATTTT. Amino acid sequence: CASSLEATGASNQPQHF.

This chain joins TRBV28 and TRBJ2-4, with 8 positions matching TRBD1. The CDR3 is made up of 19 amino acids. The trim removed 4 bases at V and 2 bases at J, leaving 16 bases unmatched. CDR1 is MDHEN, CDR2 SYDVKM, per germline. CDR3 coding DNA: TGTGCCAGCAGTTCTCAATGGGACAGGTCGAGGGGGTCCAAAAACATTCAGTACTTC. Translation gives CASSSQWDRSRGSKNIQYF.

The chain links TRBV9 to TRBJ2-7; 11 bases align to TRBD2. Trimming removed 3 bases from V and 6 bases from J; junction bases left unmatched: 14. CDR1 SGDLS and CDR2 YYNGEE come from the germline V gene. CDR3 length: 17 amino acids. The CDR3 DNA reads as TGTGCCAGCAGCGCCACCTCCGGGCTAGCGGGAGGACGCGAGCAGTACTTC. Amino acids: CASSATSGLAGGREQYF.

The chain recombines TRBV24-1 with TRBJ2-7; D possibly corresponds to TRBD1 (6 bases). This CDR3 has 14 residues. V lost 6 bases to trimming and J lost 2 bases, with 13 bases between them. Per the germline V gene, CDR1 is KGHDR and CDR2 is SFDVKD. The CDR3 DNA sequence: TGTGCCACCAGTCCCACAGGACAGACCTACGAGCAGTACTTC. Protein: CATSPTGQTYEQYF.

The chain carries TRBV9 and TRBJ2-1; 13 nucleotides align to TRBD2. Germline CDR1 reads SGDLS; CDR2 reads YYNGEE. The V segment lost 4 bases and the J segment 7 bases; nucleotides outside the gene matches: 11. This CDR3 has 17 residues. CDR3 nucleotide sequence: TGTGCCAGCAGCAATAACCCGGGACTAGCGGGACAGAATGAGCAGTTCTTC. Encoded protein: CASSNNPGLAGQNEQFF.

V usage is TRBV7-2 and J usage is TRBJ2-1; 13 bases match TRBD2. This CDR3 contains 15 residues. Germline trimming cut 7 bases from V and 8 bases from J; bases unmatched to any gene: 8. The germline V gene encodes CDR1 SGHTA and CDR2 FQGNSA. CDR3 nucleotide sequence: TGTGCCAGCATCCCCGGGACTAGCGGGAACCATGAGCAGTTCTTC. Its protein is CASIPGTSGNHEQFF.

This clone is a singleton in its sample. The rearrangement uses TRBV19 and TRBJ1-2, with TRBD1 identical over 7 bases. V lost 7 bases and J lost 2; bases outside the gene matches: 10. Germline CDR1 reads LNHDA; CDR2 reads SQIVND (reference sequence). This CDR3 contains 15 residues. The CDR3 nucleotides read TGTGCCAGTACCCCGGAGGGGGCTAAGAACTATGGCTACACCTTC. It translates to CASTPEGAKNYGYTF.